A single sample is the source of the 10 T cell receptor beta chains below, sequenced in a study of T-cell reconstitution after alpha-beta-depleted transplantation in children. Unique molecular identifiers were incorporated during preparation of the TCRbeta library. TCRdb processed the PCR reads anew with MiXCR; each CDR3 protein has one entry. The table includes 200,000 to 250,000 distinct CDR3 sequences, around 8.4% detected once. The specimen comprised PBMCs, mostly from graft donor cells, sampled 360 days after TCRalphabeta/CD19-depleted stem cell transplant. These receptors were collected from a male patient aged 2 to 9 who had a stem cell transplant for acute myeloid leukemia, so the T cells may come from the graft donor.

The chain employs TRBV6-5 and TRBJ1-1, with D perhaps TRBD1 (6 bases). The CDR3 loop spans 15 amino acids. The germline V gene has CDR1 MNHEY and CDR2 SVGAGI. V was trimmed by 2 bases and J by 3 bases, leaving 13 bases between them. The CDR3, as DNA: TGTGCCAGCAGTTACAGAGCAGGGGCGTACACTGAAGCTTTCTTT. Encoded protein: CASSYRAGAYTEAFF.

This clonotype was counted between two and nine times. The chain recombines TRBV20-1 with TRBJ2-1, with a tentative D call TRBD2 (6 bases). Between the trimmed V and J ends, which lost 3 bases and 8 bases, there was a span of 11 bases. CDR1 is DFQATT, CDR2 SNEGSKA, per germline (reference sequence). The CDR3 has 12 amino acids. The CDR3 loop is CSARAAGYEQFF. The CDR3 coding sequence is TGCAGTGCTAGGGCCGCGGGGTATGAGCAGTTCTTC.

The V call is TRBV28, the J call TRBJ1-1; 7 nucleotides align to TRBD1. The germline V gene encodes CDR1 MDHEN and CDR2 SYDVKM. Trimming removed 5 bases from V and 8 bases from J; junction bases left unmatched: 8. The CDR3 is 13 amino acids. The CDR3 sequence is CASSRGQDSEAFF. The CDR3 DNA reads TGTGCCAGCAGTCGTGGACAGGACTCAGAAGCTTTCTTT.

The rearrangement joins TRBV6-1 to TRBJ2-7; 7 bases line up with TRBD2. Germline V gene sequence: CDR1 MNHNS, CDR2 SASEGT. The ends lost 6 bases at V and 6 bases at J; junction bases unmatched: 23. The CDR3 spans 18 residues. CDR3 sequence reads: CASSRISPSGGGDFEQYV. The CDR3 DNA sequence: TGTGCCAGCAGCAGGATCTCCCCCTCGGGAGGAGGCGACTTCGAGCAGTACGTC.

This clonotype was detected only a few times. V and J are TRBV27 and TRBJ2-7; TRBD1 is a possible D gene (5 bases). The CDR3 spans 9 residues. Germline assignment: CDR1 MNHEY and CDR2 SMNVEV (reference sequence). The CDR3 nucleotides read TGTGCCAGCAGCATCTGCAGGGTGGTC. It specifies CASSICRVV.

This clonotype was picked up a small number of times. At one of its ends the junction is not consistent with the germline gene, which may arise from a read error. DNA of the CDR3: TGTGCCAGCAGCTTAGTGGAAAAGGCCCCTGGCCCTCCCTTC. Translation gives CASSLVEKAPGPPF. J is TRBJ1-2 and V is TRBV7-2; D uncertain. This CDR3 contains 14 residues. Germline V gene data show CDR1 as SGHTA and CDR2 as FQGNSA.

This clonotype was seen repeatedly, ten times or more. The V gene is TRBV20-1, the J gene TRBJ2-2; no clear D gene. This CDR3 spans 16 amino acids. Trimming removed 0 bases from V and 0 bases from J, with 11 bases in between. The germline CDR1 and CDR2 sequences are DFQATT and SNEGSKA (reference sequence). In DNA, the CDR3 is TGCAGTGCTAGAGATGGTTCAGGCGCGAACACCGGGGAGCTGTTTTTT. It yields the protein CSARDGSGANTGELFF.

This chain connects TRBV7-3 to TRBJ2-5, with TRBD2 identical over 11 bases. Germline lookup yields CDR1 SGHTA and CDR2 FQGTGA. V dropped 5 bases and J dropped 2; count of bases not matched to a gene: 7. The CDR3 spans 16 residues. CDR3: CASSPRLAGLQETQYF. CDR3 coding DNA: TGTGCCAGCAGCCCGCGACTAGCGGGGCTGCAAGAGACCCAGTACTTC.

This clonotype was counted only a few times. The gene calls are TRBV20-1 and TRBJ1-5; D gene uncertain. Germline loops: CDR1 DFQATT, CDR2 SNEGSKA (reference sequence). Trimming stripped 2 bases from V and 3 bases from J, with 8 bases between. CDR3 size: 13 residues. Written as DNA, the CDR3 is TGCAGTGCTAGACCGGACCCCAATCAGCCCCAGCATTTT. Protein sequence: CSARPDPNQPQHF.

This clonotype was seen a few times. The V call is TRBV6-5, the J call TRBJ2-7, with D possibly being TRBD1 or TRBD2 (5 bases each). CDR3 length: 15 residues. Trimming removed 3 bases at V and 4 bases at J, with 16 bases between. Germline assignment: CDR1 MNHEY and CDR2 SVGAGI. The CDR3 DNA sequence: TGTGCCAGCAGTTATACGGGACGATTGGGGTACGAGCAGTACTTC. Translation: CASSYTGRLGYEQYF.